This T cell receptor beta chain was sequenced during a study of T-cell memory formation after mild COVID-19 (dated by TCRdb to 2020 to 2022). With regard to the full study: Most TCR sequence clusters were specific to one of the two donors. Longitudinal TCRalpha and TCRbeta repertoire sequencing tracked T-cell clones expanding and contracting after mild COVID-19 in two donors. The cohort was made up of two young adult volunteers, one female and one male, who were previously healthy. Results and caveats for the whole study, not just this receptor: Balanced CD4/CD8 phenotypes were observed for clones contracting from day 15 to 85, whereas a bias towards CD4+ was observed for a second wave of clones expanding from day 15 to 37. The second-wave clones that peaked on day 37 were not confirmed to be SARS-CoV-2 specific. Contracting CD4+ clones were located mainly in the CM and EM memory subsets, whereas CD8+ clones were found to be enriched in EMRA. The detection of some responding clones in pre-infection memory suggests that pre-existing cross-reactive memory T cells joined the SARS-CoV-2 response. The study covered only a couple of mild cases, and larger cohorts including severe cases with pre-infection samples were considered necessary.

Its CDR3 holds 11 amino acids, cysteine through phenylalanine. CDR3 DNA is the only sequence kept; it has 33 bases, read in frame from the first base. The germline ends are 16 bases apart after V is trimmed by 7 bases and J by 14 bases. Sequencing was carried out with an Illumina NovaSeq 6000. TCRalpha and TCRbeta cDNA libraries were built by 5'RACE with constant-segment primers, adding sample barcodes and unique molecular identifiers. Trizol reagent was used to extract RNA from every sample. Library amplification was performed in two PCR steps, and a second sample barcode and Illumina TruSeq adapters were introduced in the second step. Libraries were sequenced on an Illumina NovaSeq with 2 x 150 bp paired-end reads. In the source study's methods: The reads were demultiplexed and collapsed into UMI-guided consensus sequences using migec v1.2.7. With mixcr v2.1.11, UMI consensuses were aligned to TRA and TRB V and J templates and assembled into clonotypes. Expanded or contracted clonotypes were those called significant by both edgeR and NoisET, with noise models trained on biological replicates. For edgeR calls, the cutoffs were a false discovery rate-adjusted p below 0.01 and a log2 fold-change threshold of 1. As an exploratory analysis of dynamics, max-normalized trajectories of the 1000 most abundant clonotypes were examined with PCA combined with hierarchical clustering. Separately sequenced CD4+ and CD8+ repertoires were used to assign the CD4 or CD8 phenotype of responding clones. TCRdb reanalyzed the raw reads on its own, using fastp at Q25 for trimming and MiXCR for clone calling, and kept in-frame beta chains. Every CDR3 protein is listed once, alongside the most common genes and DNA of its rows. The authors' filters were not applied to this entry. The sample table records about 560,000 distinct CDR3 sequences; roughly 20% of these occur just once. Of the sample, approximately 8.4% is held by the ten largest clones.

This clonotype was seen repeatedly, ten times or more. It has no known antigen specificity. Base quality data are lacking; no much larger clone is found one base away. Ficoll-Paque density gradient centrifugation was used to isolate PBMCs. The V and J genes are TRBV12-3 or TRBV12-4 and TRBJ2-3, and perhaps TRBD1 as D gene, on 6 matching bases. Sequenced material: PBMCs or a T cell subset sorted from them (not recorded which). The receptor was isolated from an adult woman who had mild COVID-19 (a few samples of this study predate the infection). The sample titles of this study are shuffled in the database, so cell type and time point are left out; the donor was told from shared clones. The CDR3 region: CASTTRGGRYF. The DNA reads TGTGCCAGCACCACCAGGGGTGGCCGGTATTTT.